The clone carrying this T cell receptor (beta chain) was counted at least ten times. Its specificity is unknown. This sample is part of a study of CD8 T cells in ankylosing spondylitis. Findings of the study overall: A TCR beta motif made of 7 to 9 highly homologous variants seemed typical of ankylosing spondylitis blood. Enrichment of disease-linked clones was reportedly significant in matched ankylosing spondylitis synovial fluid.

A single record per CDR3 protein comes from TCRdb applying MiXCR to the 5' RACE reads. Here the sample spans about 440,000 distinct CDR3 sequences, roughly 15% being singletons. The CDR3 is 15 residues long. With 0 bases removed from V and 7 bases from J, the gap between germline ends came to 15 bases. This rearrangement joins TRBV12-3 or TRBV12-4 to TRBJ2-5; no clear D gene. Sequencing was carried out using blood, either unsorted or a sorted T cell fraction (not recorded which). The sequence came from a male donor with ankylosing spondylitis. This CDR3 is CASSLALSGPGTQYF. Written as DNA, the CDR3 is TGTGCCAGCAGTTTAGCGCTGAGTGGCCCCGGGACCCAGTACTTC.